Sequencing of this T cell receptor (beta chain) was carried out in a study of cytomegalovirus exposure and HLA in healthy donors. The V and J ends lost 1 base and 7 bases respectively, with 4 bases between them. This CDR3 has 11 amino acids. Germline V lookup: CDR1 GTSNPN, CDR2 SVGIG (reference sequence). The assay was immunoSEQ multiplex PCR, and TCRdb's table has in-frame clones only and misses some. The data contain roughly 150,000 clones, 85% to 90% of them singletons. The validation cohort, a group of 100 to 150 subjects, included the donors and was separate from the approximately 700-subject first cohort. Study-level points and caveats: While the bulk of TCR sequences proved rare, some public TCRs turned up in many donors. According to the study, 160 or so TCR beta chains were cytomegalovirus-associated. It was reported that the classifier diagnosed cytomegalovirus status with high specificity and sensitivity in both the original and validation cohorts.

There are a few counts of this clone. Antigen unknown. The receptor was isolated from a woman between 18 and 30 years old in good health and CMV-seropositive. Sequencing was performed on PBMCs. The chain employs TRBV30 and TRBJ1-4, with D hard to call. The CDR3 coding sequence is TGTGCCTGGAGTGGGAGTGAAAAACTGTTTTTT. Residues: CAWSGSEKLFF.